Below, 29 T cell receptor beta chains from the same sample are listed, as sequenced in a study of identical twins. TCRdb reanalysed the 5' RACE reads using MiXCR and keeps one entry per CDR3 protein. The sample has 1.5 million to 2 million distinct CDR3 sequences, less than 40% seen once; the top ten hold approximately 0.29%. Sequenced: cord blood. The origin of the receptors is a newborn girl in good health.

This clonotype has a handful of counts. The chain has TRBV20-1 and TRBJ1-2, with D possibly matching TRBD1 (5 bases). This CDR3 is built from 13 residues. V was pared by 6 bases and J by 6 bases, with 17 bases between. Germline CDR1 and CDR2: DFQATT and SNEGSKA (reference sequence). The CDR3 here is CSASRRVINGYTF. The DNA of the CDR3 is TGCAGTGCATCTCGCAGGGTGATAAATGGCTACACCTTC.

In its sample, this clonotype was seen a few times. The chain recombines TRBV27 with TRBJ1-6; D remains ambiguous. The CDR3 runs to 13 residues. Germline CDR1 and CDR2: MNHEY and SMNVEV (reference sequence). Trimming removed 3 bases from V and 7 bases from J, with 7 bases in between. In DNA, the CDR3 is TGTGCCAGCAGTTTTCGGTGGAATTCACCCCTCCACTTT. It encodes CASSFRWNSPLHF.

This clonotype occurred many times. This sequence joins TRBV2 and TRBJ2-7, with D hard to call. The CDR3 consists of 14 residues. With 8 bases removed from V and 0 bases from J, the gap between germline ends came to 14 bases. Germline CDR1 reads SNHLY; CDR2 reads FYNNEI. The CDR3 DNA sequence: TGTGCCAGCCGTAGGACCGAAAGCTCCTACGAGCAGTACTTC. This translates into CASRRTESSYEQYF.

CDR3 coding DNA: TGCAGTGCTAGAGATGGGGCTCGGTACTCCTACAATGAGCAGTACTTC. Protein: CSARDGARYSYNEQYF. The chain links TRBV20-1 to TRBJ2-7, with D possibly matching TRBD1 (5 bases). The ends were cut back, 0 bases at V and 7 bases at J, with 22 bases in the middle. This CDR3 is 16 amino acids long. CDR1 and CDR2 from the germline V gene are DFQATT and SNEGSKA (reference sequence).

This clonotype was observed a few times. The J gene is TRBJ2-1, the V gene TRBV6-5; D remains ambiguous. The CDR3 consists of 15 residues. The germline V and J ends were trimmed by 2 bases and 6 bases, with 14 bases remaining between them. Germline V lookup: CDR1 MNHEY, CDR2 SVGAGI. CDR3 sequence reads: CASSYGSLGLNEQFF. The CDR3 bases are TGTGCCAGCAGTTACGGCTCACTTGGGCTCAATGAGCAGTTCTTC.

This clonotype has only a few counts. The chain employs TRBV4-1 and TRBJ2-3, with 10 bases that match TRBD2. The CDR3 is 19 amino acids. Per germline, CDR1 MGHRA and CDR2 YSYEKL. Losses at the gene ends were 0 bases for V and 2 bases for J; bases not matched to a gene: 11. CDR3 sequence (DNA): TGCGCCAGCAGCCAAGATCCGCGCTCTAGCGGGAGATTCACAGATACGCAGTATTTT. Translated: CASSQDPRSSGRFTDTQYF.

The chain carries TRBV7-2 and TRBJ1-5, with D possibly being TRBD1 (5 bases). CDR1 is SGHTA and CDR2 is FQGNSA in the germline V gene. The CDR3 is made up of 15 amino acids. Trimming left V 2 bases short and J 5 bases short, with 13 bases between. CDR3 in DNA: TGTGCCAGCAGCTTACAGGCAGGGCGACATCAGCCCCAGCATTTT. This sequence encodes CASSLQAGRHQPQHF.

The sample holds a few counts of this clonotype. This may arise from a read error, as a much more abundant clone is one base away. This sequence joins TRBV12-3 or TRBV12-4 and TRBJ2-3; 9 nucleotides match TRBD1. The CDR3 runs 14 residues. V lost 4 bases to trimming and J lost 2 bases; unmatched junction nucleotides: 1. CDR3 nucleotide sequence: TGTGCCAGCAGTTGGGACAGGGACACAGATACGCAGTATTTT. Encoded protein: CASSWDRDTDTQYF.

The rearrangement joins TRBV7-9 to TRBJ1-1, with 7 bases that match TRBD1. Looked up from germline, CDR1 is SEHNR and CDR2 is FQNEAQ (reference sequence). The CDR3 extends over 13 amino acids. The trim removed 0 bases at V and 9 bases at J, leaving 4 bases unmatched. Here the CDR3 reads CASSLATGTKAFF. For the CDR3, the DNA is TGTGCCAGCAGCTTAGCGACAGGGACTAAAGCTTTCTTT.

CDR3: CASSLASVNSPLHF. For the CDR3, the DNA is TGTGCCAGCAGTTTAGCTTCTGTAAATTCACCCCTCCACTTT. This chain uses TRBV12-3 or TRBV12-4 with TRBJ1-6; D gene ambiguous. The V end was cut by 0 bases, the J end by 7 bases, with 7 bases between. The CDR3 spans 14 residues.

This chain links TRBV28 with TRBJ2-7; 12 nucleotides match TRBD2. The CDR3 sequence is 17 residues long. In germline, CDR1 is MDHEN, CDR2 SYDVKM. With 4 bases clipped from V and 7 bases from J, the junction kept 14 bases outside the gene matches. The CDR3 coding sequence is TGTGCCAGCAGTTCAACTAGCGGGAGGCCCACCCACAATGAGCAGTACTTC. It encodes CASSSTSGRPTHNEQYF. Using reference TRBV28 and TRBJ2-7 for the parts outside the CDR3, the full variable domain is DVKVTQSSRYLVKRTGEKVFLECVQDMDHENMFWYRQDPGLGLRLIYFSYDVKMKEKGDIPEGYSVSREKKERFSLILESASTNQTSMYLCASSSTSGRPTHNEQYFGPGTRLTVT.

The chain links TRBV20-1 to TRBJ1-4; the D is unclear. The CDR3 contains 13 residues. Germline CDR1 is DFQATT and CDR2 is SNEGSKA (reference sequence). The V gene lost 4 bases and the J gene lost 0 bases, with 6 bases spanning the gap. In DNA, the CDR3 is TGCAGTGCTAAGGCAGCAACTAATGAAAAACTGTTTTTT. It is translated as CSAKAATNEKLFF.

V usage is TRBV20-1 and J usage is TRBJ2-7, with 12 nucleotides matching TRBD1. CDR1 is DFQATT and CDR2 is SNEGSKA in the germline V gene (reference sequence). V dropped 0 bases and J dropped 7; count of bases not matched to a gene: 7. The CDR3 consists of 15 residues. CDR3 sequence: CSAREGTGGWNEQYF. CDR3 sequence (DNA): TGCAGTGCTAGAGAAGGGACAGGGGGCTGGAATGAGCAGTACTTC.

The chain is built from TRBV28 and TRBJ2-7; TRBD2 aligns across 8 bases. The closer fit of TRBJ2-5 to the DNA end suggests the J call may be wrong. This CDR3 is built from 16 residues. CDR1 and CDR2 (germline): MDHEN, SYDVKM. CDR3 sequence (DNA): TGTGCCAGCAGTTATGCGGGACTAGAGTGGTCCCAGACCCAGTACTTC. The encoded protein is CASSYAGLEWSQTQYF.

This clonotype has a handful of counts. The chain carries TRBV4-2 and TRBJ2-3; D possibly corresponds to TRBD2 (5 bases). V lost 4 bases to trimming and J lost 2 bases, with 10 bases between them. CDR1 LGHNA and CDR2 YNFKEQ come from the germline V gene. The CDR3 totals 14 residues. CDR3 sequence: CASSPERHTDTQYF. The CDR3, as DNA: TGTGCCAGCAGCCCGGAGCGGCACACAGATACGCAGTATTTT.

The rearrangement uses TRBV12-3 or TRBV12-4 and TRBJ2-3, with D tentatively TRBD1 or TRBD2 (5 bases each). The CDR3 runs 15 residues. The V end lost 1 base, the J end lost 2 bases, and 10 bases lay between the germline ends. The DNA for the CDR3 is TGTGCCAGCAGTTTAGAGACGGGGACCACAGATACGCAGTATTTT. Its protein product is CASSLETGTTDTQYF.

There are a few counts of this clonotype. The chain combines TRBV12-3 or TRBV12-4 with TRBJ2-7, with D possibly matching TRBD1 (6 bases). V gave up 8 bases and J gave up 5 bases, with 16 bases separating them. The CDR3 length is 13 residues. The CDR3 sequence: CASPTGQGNEQYF. The CDR3 DNA sequence: TGTGCCAGCCCTACGGGACAAGGAAACGAGCAGTACTTC.

This chain connects TRBV11-2 to TRBJ2-1; D tentatively fits TRBD1 or TRBD2 (7 bases each). V gave up 6 bases and J gave up 0 bases, with 15 bases separating them. CDR1 and CDR2 (germline): SGHAT, FQNNGV. This CDR3 comprises 16 residues. CDR3 protein: CASRGSRGGSYNEQFF. The CDR3 DNA is TGTGCCAGCAGGGGGAGCAGGGGGGGCTCCTACAATGAGCAGTTCTTC.

This chain uses TRBV20-1 with TRBJ2-3, with 12 bases matching TRBD2. Germline V gives CDR1 DFQATT, CDR2 SNEGSKA (reference sequence). CDR3 size: 17 residues. The trim removed 7 bases at V and 3 bases at J, leaving 14 bases unmatched. DNA for the CDR3: TGCAGTGTTCGGTGGGGACTAGCGGGTCCGGGAACAGATACGCAGTATTTT. Translated: CSVRWGLAGPGTDTQYF.

The chain carries TRBV7-9 and TRBJ1-1; 9 nucleotides align to TRBD1. Germline CDR1 and CDR2: SEHNR and FQNEAQ (reference sequence). The CDR3 sequence is 14 residues long. Unmatched junction bases numbered 1, after V lost 1 base and J lost 4 bases. The CDR3 region has the DNA TGTGCCAGCAGCTTAGACAGGGGGCTCACTGAAGCTTTCTTT. Translating it yields CASSLDRGLTEAFF.

In this sample, this clonotype turned up a few times. The J gene is TRBJ1-6, the V gene TRBV7-8; TRBD1 aligns across 7 bases. Germline CDR1 is SGHVS and CDR2 is FQNEAQ. With 4 bases clipped from V and 9 bases from J, the junction kept 6 bases outside the gene matches. This CDR3 region has 14 residues. The chain's CDR3 is CASSYEGAISPLHF. DNA of the CDR3: TGTGCCAGCAGCTACGAGGGGGCGATTTCACCCCTCCACTTT.

The rearrangement uses TRBV20-1 and TRBJ2-1; 8 nucleotides agree with TRBD1. J gave up 4 bases and V 2 bases, and 10 bases lay outside the gene matches. Germline CDR1 and CDR2: DFQATT and SNEGSKA (reference sequence). The CDR3 totals 16 residues. The CDR3 nucleotides are TGCAGTGCTAGAACGGGTGGGACAGGCGTTTACAATGAGCAGTTCTTC. Translating it yields CSARTGGTGVYNEQFF.

The chain couples TRBV2 to TRBJ2-1; 7 bases line up with TRBD1. The length of the CDR3 is 14 residues. Losses at the gene ends were 10 bases for V and 2 bases for J; bases not matched to a gene: 8. Germline loops: CDR1 SNHLY, CDR2 FYNNEI. This CDR3 is CATKDRAPYNEQFF. DNA of the CDR3: TGTGCCACGAAAGACAGGGCTCCCTACAATGAGCAGTTCTTC. Complete variable domain (other parts from reference TRBV2 and TRBJ2-1): EPEVTQTPSHQVTQMGQEVILRCVPISNHLYFYWYRQILGQKVEFLVSFYNNEISEKSEIFDDQFSVERPDGSNFTLKIRSTKLEDSAMYFCATKDRAPYNEQFFGPGTRLTVL.

As concerns this clonotype: Possible read error: a much larger clone is one base away. The chain has TRBV27 and TRBJ1-2; D is ambiguous. The CDR3 runs to 12 residues. Germline-derived CDR1 and CDR2 are MNHEY and SMNVEV (reference sequence). CDR3 sequence reads: CASSPDSHGNTF. The CDR3 DNA reads TGTGCCAGCAGTCCTGACTCGCATGGCAACACCTTC.

On this clonotype: This may be a read error: a much more frequent sequence differs by one nucleotide. The chain recombines TRBV7-2 with TRBJ2-7; D call uncertain. The germline gives CDR1 SGHTA, CDR2 FQGNSA. This CDR3 has 14 amino acids. Trimming took off 5 bases at V and 7 bases at J, with 18 bases between the two ends. CDR3 sequence (DNA): TGTGCCAGCAGCCGTCGAAACTGGAACAATGAGCAGTACTTC. Translation: CASSRRNWNNEQYF.

This clonotype was seen a few times. This rearrangement joins TRBV2 to TRBJ2-5; D unclear. Germline values: CDR1 SNHLY, CDR2 FYNNEI. The CDR3 is 14 residues long. The V and J ends lost 6 bases and 2 bases respectively, with 13 bases between them. The chain's CDR3 is CASRGITLQETQYF. The CDR3 coding sequence is TGTGCCAGCAGGGGGATTACCCTACAAGAGACCCAGTACTTC.

This clonotype was counted many times. The V call is TRBV5-1, the J call TRBJ2-3, with D perhaps matching TRBD1 (6 bases). Germline V CDR1 and CDR2: SGHRS, YFSETQ. The CDR3 consists of 14 residues. V lost 2 bases to trimming and J lost 1 base, with 8 bases between them. The CDR3 reads CASSFNRGTDTQYF. The CDR3 DNA sequence: TGCGCCAGCAGCTTTAACAGGGGCACAGATACGCAGTATTTT.

This clonotype appeared a few times. The V gene is TRBV7-2, the J gene TRBJ2-3; no firm D call. This CDR3 region has 14 residues. V was shortened by 4 bases and J by 3 bases, with 11 bases between the two germline ends. Germline CDR1 and CDR2: SGHTA and FQGNSA. The CDR3 DNA reads TGTGCCAGCAGCTGGGCCCATGGAACAGATACGCAGTATTTT. Translation gives CASSWAHGTDTQYF.

Comments on this clonotype: One base away lies a much larger clone, so this may be a sequencing read error. V gene TRBV5-1 combines with J gene TRBJ2-4, with D perhaps matching TRBD1 (6 bases). The closer fit of TRBJ2-7 to the DNA end suggests the J call may be wrong. Germline-derived CDR1 and CDR2 are SGHRS and YFSETQ. The CDR3 loop spans 14 amino acids. CDR3 amino acids: CASSSVTGAYEQYF. DNA of the CDR3: TGCGCCAGCAGCTCGGTGACAGGAGCCTACGAGCAGTACTTC.